What follows are 2 T cell receptor beta chains derived from one specimen sequenced in a study of cytomegalovirus exposure and HLA in healthy donors (dated by TCRdb to the late 2010s). Receptor amplification or capture employed the immunoSEQ multiplex PCR assay. For the multiplex PCR, a mixture combining 60 forward primers for TCR Vbeta segments and 13 reverse primers for TCR Jbeta segments was used. The immuneACCESS repertoire file appears here via TCRdb, limited to in-frame rearrangements. These files lack a portion of the clones; in checked studies, under half of the deficit traces to unresolved V genes, and the cause of the others is not known. The sample table lists fewer than 250,000 clones, around 81% of them with a count of one. About 9.4% of the sample comes from the top ten. The sample consisted of PBMCs. The origin of the receptors is a woman between 45 and 60 years old in good health and CMV-seropositive.

This rearrangement joins TRBV6-5 to TRBJ1-1; weak D call: TRBD1 (5 bases). V lost 8 bases to trimming and J lost 7 bases, with 14 bases between them. Germline CDR1 is MNHEY and CDR2 is SVGAGI. The CDR3 consists of 12 residues. The chain's CDR3 is CASLSWGGEAFF. In DNA, the CDR3 is TGTGCCAGCCTGTCCTGGGGGGGTGAAGCTTTCTTT.

The chain recombines TRBV4-2 with TRBJ1-3; D unresolved. The germline V gene encodes CDR1 LGHNA and CDR2 YNFKEQ. The germline V and J ends were trimmed by 1 base and 6 bases, with 7 bases remaining between them. The CDR3 has 13 amino acids. CDR3: CASSQGSLNTIYF. CDR3 nucleotide sequence: TGTGCCAGCAGCCAAGGTTCATTAAACACCATATATTTT.